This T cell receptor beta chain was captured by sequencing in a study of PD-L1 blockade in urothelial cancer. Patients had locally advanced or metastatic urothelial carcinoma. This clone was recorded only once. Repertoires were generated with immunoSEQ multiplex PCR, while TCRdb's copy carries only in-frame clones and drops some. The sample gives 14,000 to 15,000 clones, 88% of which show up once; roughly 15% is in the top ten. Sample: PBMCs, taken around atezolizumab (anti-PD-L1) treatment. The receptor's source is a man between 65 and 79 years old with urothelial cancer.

The CDR3 sequence is CASSYLGGTEAFF. The CDR3 DNA reads as TGTGCCAGCAGTTACCTAGGGGGCACTGAAGCTTTCTTT. The V gene is TRBV6-5, the J gene TRBJ1-1; D possibly corresponds to TRBD1 (6 bases). Germline V gene data show CDR1 as MNHEY and CDR2 as SVGAGI. V lost 2 bases to trimming and J lost 4 bases, with 8 bases between them. The CDR3 has 13 amino acids.